This is a list of T cell receptor beta chains from one sample in a study of cytomegalovirus exposure and HLA in healthy donors. Sequencing was performed with immunoSEQ multiplex PCR; in TCRdb, only in-frame clones are kept and a portion is missing. The table has about 110,000 clones, about four fifths seen once. The sample consisted of PBMCs. These receptors all stem from a man younger than 45 in good health and CMV-seropositive. CDR3s leave out the opening cysteine and the closing phenylalanine or tryptophan. Each record gives: J gene, V gene, D gene, CDR3 protein. D genes are given only for firm matches.

>TRBJ2-5|TRBV19|TRBD1
ASKTGTGALETQY
>TRBJ2-3|TRBV7-7|TRBD1
ASSPTGAADTQY
>TRBJ1-1|TRBV5-4|.
ASRTDRNTEAF
>TRBJ1-4|TRBV6-5|TRBD1
ASSYSTGQGEKLF
>TRBJ2-5|TRBV13|TRBD1
ASSSTGAQETQY
>TRBJ2-3|TRBV7-3|.
ASSLRPGNTDTQY
>TRBJ2-1|TRBV5-4|TRBD1
ASSLTGGWSDEQF
>TRBJ1-2|TRBV19|.
ASTSSRNYGYT
>TRBJ2-7|TRBV7-2|TRBD2
ASSFGGTYEQY
>TRBJ2-1|TRBV9|.
ASSKSGNSYNEQF
>TRBJ2-1|TRBV5-4|.
ASSLAGGGRSYNEQF
>TRBJ2-5|TRBV5-6|TRBD1
ASSSRDRRETQY
>TRBJ1-2|TRBV4-1|TRBD1
ASSQLWTGLNYGYT
>TRBJ2-1|TRBV5-4|TRBD2
ASSLGLAGGGDNEQF
>TRBJ1-1|TRBV5-1|TRBD1
ASSLAGQGNTEAF
>TRBJ2-6|TRBV19|.
ASSGTSGANVLT
>TRBJ2-7|TRBV7-3|.
ASSSQGGEQY
>TRBJ2-2|TRBV9|.
ASSGPKGTGELF
>TRBJ2-3|TRBV7-9|TRBD2
ASSPSGRGPTDTQY
>TRBJ2-7|TRBV6-5|TRBD1
ASSYSLQGFEQY
>TRBJ2-2|TRBV2|.
ASSDVASVAGELF
>TRBJ2-5|TRBV11-3|TRBD1
ASSLGDRARYQETQY
>TRBJ2-1|TRBV2|.
ASREAFLGREQF
>TRBJ1-3|TRBV11-2|.
ASSPLSGGGNTIY
>TRBJ1-1|TRBV18|.
ASSSLNEAF
>TRBJ1-6|TRBV19|.
ASSIGDPVGSPLH
>TRBJ2-2|TRBV7-9|TRBD2
ASSPRGTTYTGELF
>TRBJ2-1|TRBV19|.
ASSMNGLKRNEQF
>TRBJ1-1|TRBV13|TRBD1
ASSRYTGGDTEAF
>TRBJ2-6|TRBV29-1|TRBD1
SVGTGSVPGANVLT
>TRBJ1-3|TRBV7-9|TRBD1
ASSPGTGGRSPGY
>TRBJ1-5|TRBV19|TRBD1
ASPYQTGVSGQPQH
>TRBJ2-1|TRBV5-1|.
ASSAGLINEQF
>TRBJ1-3|TRBV12-2|.
ASRSTGRNTIY
>TRBJ2-4|TRBV2|TRBD1
ASSDRVAKNIQY
>TRBJ1-1|TRBV21-1|.
ASSARNSRGLINEAF
>TRBJ2-1|TRBV11-2|.
ASSSPGEQF
>TRBJ2-1|TRBV7-2|TRBD2
ASSPQGGLLNEQF
>TRBJ1-2|TRBV11-2|TRBD1
ASSFTGTEDGYT
>TRBJ1-3|TRBV7-3|TRBD1
ASSLTGGSGNTIY
>TRBJ1-1|TRBV29-1|.
SVYGQGWNTEAF
>TRBJ2-5|TRBV5-1|TRBD2
ASCDGRGEGETQY
>TRBJ2-1|TRBV29-1|TRBD2
SVGGTSGGPSYNEQF
>TRBJ1-1|TRBV9|.
ASSVDSNTEAF
>TRBJ1-5|TRBV18|.
ASSPGAGRNQPQH
>TRBJ1-2|TRBV5-4|TRBD1
ASSGDRANYGYT
>TRBJ2-6|TRBV19|.
ASSNGNSGAGANVLT
>TRBJ2-5|TRBV11-2|TRBD1
ASSLTGILETQY
>TRBJ2-2|TRBV9|.
ASSVEGDGGELF
>TRBJ1-2|TRBV5-6|.
ASSLGAGNYGYT
>TRBJ1-1|TRBV11-3|.
ASSLSRANTEAF
>TRBJ2-6|TRBV5-1|.
ASSPDSDFGANVLT
>TRBJ1-4|TRBV6-5|.
ASSYGQSNEKLF
>TRBJ2-1|TRBV9|TRBD2
ASSPTSGRYNEQF